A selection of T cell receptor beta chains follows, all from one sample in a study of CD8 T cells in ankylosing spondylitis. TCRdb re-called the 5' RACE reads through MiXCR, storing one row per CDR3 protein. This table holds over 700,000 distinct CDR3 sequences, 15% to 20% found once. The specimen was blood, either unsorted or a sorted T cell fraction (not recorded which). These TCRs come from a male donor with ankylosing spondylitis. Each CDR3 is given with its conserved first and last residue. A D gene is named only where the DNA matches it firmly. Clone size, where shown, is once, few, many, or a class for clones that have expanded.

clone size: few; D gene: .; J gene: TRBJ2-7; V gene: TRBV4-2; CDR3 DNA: TGTGCCAGCAGCCAGTTAGTGGGGGCCGAGCAGTACTTC; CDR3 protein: CASSQLVGAEQYF
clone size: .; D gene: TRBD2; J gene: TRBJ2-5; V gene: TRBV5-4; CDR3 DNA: TGTGCCAGCAGCTTGGAGACTAGCGAGACCCAGTACTTC; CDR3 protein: CASSLETSETQYF
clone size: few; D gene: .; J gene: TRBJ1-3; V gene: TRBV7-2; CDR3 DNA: TGTGCCAGCAGCTTAGCCAGTGCCGGAAACACCATATATTTT; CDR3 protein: CASSLASAGNTIYF
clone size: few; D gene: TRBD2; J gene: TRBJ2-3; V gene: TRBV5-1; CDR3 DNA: TGCGCCAGCAGCTTGGGGTTCCAGAGACTAGCGGGGGGCACAGATACGCAGTATTTT; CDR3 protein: CASSLGFQRLAGGTDTQYF
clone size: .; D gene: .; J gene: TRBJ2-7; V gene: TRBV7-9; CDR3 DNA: TGTGCCAGCAGCTTCACCCCGGACGAGCAGTACTTC; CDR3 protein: CASSFTPDEQYF
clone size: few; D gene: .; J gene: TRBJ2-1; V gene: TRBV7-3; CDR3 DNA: TGTGCCAGCAGCTTAAATACGCGGGTGTCCTACAATGAGCAGTTCTTC; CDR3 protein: CASSLNTRVSYNEQFF
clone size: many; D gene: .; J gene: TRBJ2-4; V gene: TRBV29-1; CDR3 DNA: TGCAGCGTTCAAGGTCCGGGTATTCAGTACTTC; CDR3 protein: CSVQGPGIQYF
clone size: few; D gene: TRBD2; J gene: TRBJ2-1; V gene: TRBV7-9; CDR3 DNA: TGTGCCAGCAGCTCCTTCCTAGCGGGGCAAAATGAGCAGTTCTTC; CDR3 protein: CASSSFLAGQNEQFF
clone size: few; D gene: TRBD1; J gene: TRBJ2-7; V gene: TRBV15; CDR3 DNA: TGTGCCACCAGCACCGGAGCGGCAGGGGGCAAGAACGAGCAGTACTTC; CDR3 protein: CATSTGAAGGKNEQYF
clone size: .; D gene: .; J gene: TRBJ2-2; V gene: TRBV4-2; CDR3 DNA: TGTGCCAGCAGCCACCTCTACACCGGGGAGCTGTTTTTT; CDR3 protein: CASSHLYTGELFF
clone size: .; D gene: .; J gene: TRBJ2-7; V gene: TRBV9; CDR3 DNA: TGTGCCAGCAGCCCCAATCGGGCGGTTGGCTACGAGCAGTACTTC; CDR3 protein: CASSPNRAVGYEQYF
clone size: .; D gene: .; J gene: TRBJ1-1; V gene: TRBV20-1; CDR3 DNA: TGCAGTGCTAGAGATCTCGGGGGGCAAATCACTGAAGCTTTCTTT; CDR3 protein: CSARDLGGQITEAFF
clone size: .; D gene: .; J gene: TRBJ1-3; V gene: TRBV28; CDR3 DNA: TGTGCCAGCAGTCTCGATCCTCAGGGAAACACCATATATTTT; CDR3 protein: CASSLDPQGNTIYF
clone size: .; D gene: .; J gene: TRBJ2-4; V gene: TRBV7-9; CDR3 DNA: TGTGCCAGCAGCCCCCCGGCCGCGGACATTCAGTACTTC; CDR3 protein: CASSPPAADIQYF
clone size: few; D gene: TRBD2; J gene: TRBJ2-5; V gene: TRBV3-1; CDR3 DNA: TGTGCCAGCAGCCAAGGGGAGCGGGAGGCGGAGACCCAGTACTTC; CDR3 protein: CASSQGEREAETQYF
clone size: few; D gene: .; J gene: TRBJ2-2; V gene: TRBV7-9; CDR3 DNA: TGTGCCAGCAGCGCCGGGACATTCTCGGCCACCGGGGAGCTGTTTTTT; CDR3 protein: CASSAGTFSATGELFF
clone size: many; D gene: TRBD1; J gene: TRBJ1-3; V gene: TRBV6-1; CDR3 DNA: TGTGCCAGCAGAGAGGACAGGGGGGCAGGAAACACCATATATTTT; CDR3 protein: CASREDRGAGNTIYF
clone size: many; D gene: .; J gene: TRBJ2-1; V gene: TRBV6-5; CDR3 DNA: TGTGCCAGCAGTTCCGGGGGACTCTCCTACAATGAGCAGTTCTTC; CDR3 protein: CASSSGGLSYNEQFF
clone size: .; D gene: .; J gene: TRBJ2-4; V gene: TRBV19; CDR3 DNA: TGTGCCAGTAGTATTGGGGGCCCGGGGGAGCGGGGCATTCAGTACTTC; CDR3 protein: CASSIGGPGERGIQYF
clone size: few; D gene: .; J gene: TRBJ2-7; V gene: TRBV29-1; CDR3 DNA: TGCAGCGTTCGGGTGCCCCTAAACTACGAGCAGTACTTC; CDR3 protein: CSVRVPLNYEQYF
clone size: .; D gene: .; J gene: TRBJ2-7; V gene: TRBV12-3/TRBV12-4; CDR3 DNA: TGTGCCAGCAGTTTTGGAAAAGGTTCCGAGCAGTACTTC; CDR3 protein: CASSFGKGSEQYF
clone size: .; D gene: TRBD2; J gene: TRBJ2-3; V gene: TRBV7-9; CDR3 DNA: TGTGCCAGCAGCTCTCAGACTAGCGGGGGTGGAGATACGCAGTATTTT; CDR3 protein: CASSSQTSGGGDTQYF
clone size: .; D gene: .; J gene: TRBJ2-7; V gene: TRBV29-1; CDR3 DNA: TGCAGCCGAGACTACGAGCAGTACTTC; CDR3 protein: CSRDYEQYF
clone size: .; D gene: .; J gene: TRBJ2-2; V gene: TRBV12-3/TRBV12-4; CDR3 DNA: TGTGCCAGCAGTTTAAGGCGGAGAGGATTCGCGAACACCGGGGAGCTGTTTTTT; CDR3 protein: CASSLRRRGFANTGELFF
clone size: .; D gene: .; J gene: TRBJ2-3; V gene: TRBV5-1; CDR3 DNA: TGCGCCAGCAGCCTGGGACTGTCTACTAGCACAGATACGCAGTATTTT; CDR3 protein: CASSLGLSTSTDTQYF
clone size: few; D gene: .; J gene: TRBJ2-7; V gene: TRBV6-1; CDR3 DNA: TGTGCCAGCTTCGGTGATTCCTACGAGCAGTACTTC; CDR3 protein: CASFGDSYEQYF
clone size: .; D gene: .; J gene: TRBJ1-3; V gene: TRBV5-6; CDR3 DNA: TGTGCCAGCAGCTACCCGTCAGGGTCTGGAAACACCATATATTTT; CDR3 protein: CASSYPSGSGNTIYF
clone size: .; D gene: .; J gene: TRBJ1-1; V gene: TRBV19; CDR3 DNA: TGTGCCAGTAGTATATATTGGGACACCACCCACGGCACTGAAGCTTTCTTT; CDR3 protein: CASSIYWDTTHGTEAFF
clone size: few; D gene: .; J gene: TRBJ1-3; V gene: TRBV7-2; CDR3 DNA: TGTGCCAGCAGCTTAAGTTCAGGGTTGGGAGGAAACACCATATATTTT; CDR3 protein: CASSLSSGLGGNTIYF
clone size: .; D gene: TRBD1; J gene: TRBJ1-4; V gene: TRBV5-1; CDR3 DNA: TGCGCCAGCAGCCGACAGGGGGCGGTGGAAAAACTGTTTTTT; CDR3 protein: CASSRQGAVEKLFF
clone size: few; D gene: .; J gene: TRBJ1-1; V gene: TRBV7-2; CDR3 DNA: TGTGCCAGCAGCTTAAATAGTCCCCGAACAAACACTGAAGCTTTCTTT; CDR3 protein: CASSLNSPRTNTEAFF
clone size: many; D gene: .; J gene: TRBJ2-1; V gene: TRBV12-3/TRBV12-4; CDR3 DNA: TGTGCCAGCAGTTTAGCCCTCATGGATGAGCAGTTCTTC; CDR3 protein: CASSLALMDEQFF
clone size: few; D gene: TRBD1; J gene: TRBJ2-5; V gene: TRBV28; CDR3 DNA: TGTGCCAGCAGTTTTAGGGGGCTAGTCGGGACCCAGTACTTC; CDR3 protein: CASSFRGLVGTQYF
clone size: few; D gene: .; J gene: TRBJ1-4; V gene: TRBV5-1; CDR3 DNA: TGCGCCAGCAGCTTAGACCCCGGGACCGTCAGCCCCCTTGCCGAAAAACTGTTTTTT; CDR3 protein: CASSLDPGTVSPLAEKLFF
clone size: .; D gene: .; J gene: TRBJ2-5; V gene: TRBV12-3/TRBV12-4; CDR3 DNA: TGTGCCAGCAGTTTGGGGTATGGCGGGACCCAGTACTTC; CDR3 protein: CASSLGYGGTQYF
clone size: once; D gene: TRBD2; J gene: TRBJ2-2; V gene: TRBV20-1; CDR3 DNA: TGCAGTGCTAGCGACCCGGGACTAGCGGGCGCTGCTTTTAGCGGGGAGCTGTTTTTT; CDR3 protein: CSASDPGLAGAAFSGELFF
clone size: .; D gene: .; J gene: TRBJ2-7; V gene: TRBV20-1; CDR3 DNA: TGCAGTGCTAGAGAGGCTAACGGGATCGAGCAGTACTTC; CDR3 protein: CSAREANGIEQYF
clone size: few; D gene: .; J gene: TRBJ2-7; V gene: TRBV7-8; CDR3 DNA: TGTGCCAGCAGCCCCCTAGGAGCGGGTTCCTACGAGCAGTACTTC; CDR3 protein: CASSPLGAGSYEQYF
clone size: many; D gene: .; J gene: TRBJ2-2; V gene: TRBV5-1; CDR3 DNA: TGCGCCAGCAGCTTGCAGGGCACGAACACCGGGGAGCTGTTTTTT; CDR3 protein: CASSLQGTNTGELFF
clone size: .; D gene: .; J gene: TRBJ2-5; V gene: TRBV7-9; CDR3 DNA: TGTGCCAGCAGCTTACGGCCGATTAGGGATCAAGAGACCCAGTACTTC; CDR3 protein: CASSLRPIRDQETQYF
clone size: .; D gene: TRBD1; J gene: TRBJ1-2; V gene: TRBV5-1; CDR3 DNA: TGCGCCAGCAGCGCTTCCCCAGGGACAGACTATGGCTACACCTTC; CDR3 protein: CASSASPGTDYGYTF
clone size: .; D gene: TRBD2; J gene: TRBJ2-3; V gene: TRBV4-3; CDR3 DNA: TGCGCCAGCAGCCAAGGTACCCCTTCGGGACTAGCGGTAGATACGCAGTATTTT; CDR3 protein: CASSQGTPSGLAVDTQYF
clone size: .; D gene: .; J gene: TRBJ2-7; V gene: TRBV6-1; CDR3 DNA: TGTGCCAGCAGTCTAAGGGGGGGACACGAGCAGTACTTC; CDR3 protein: CASSLRGGHEQYF
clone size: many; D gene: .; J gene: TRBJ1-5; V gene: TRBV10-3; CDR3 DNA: TGTGCCATCAGTGAGGACGGCAGTCTCCAGCCCCAGCATTTT; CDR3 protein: CAISEDGSLQPQHF
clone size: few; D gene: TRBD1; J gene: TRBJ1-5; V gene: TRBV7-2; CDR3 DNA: TGTGCCAGCAGCCCCAGGGCAGGGGGCGATCAGCCCCAGCATTTT; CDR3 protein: CASSPRAGGDQPQHF